The rows below give T cell receptor beta chains drawn from one sample of a study of brain T cells in children with intractable seizures. The repertoire was sequenced with immunoSEQ multiplex PCR; TCRdb's copy has only in-frame clones and lacks some. The table has over 95,000 clones, roughly 94% seen once. The source was peripheral blood, collected at surgery. All receptors come from a boy younger than two with hemimegalencephaly and intractable seizures. The CDR3 runs from the conserved cysteine through the conserved F or W. A D gene is named only where the DNA matches it firmly. For some rows the clone size is stated as once, few or many, or as a class when expanded; others skip it.

j_call | clone_size | d_call | v_call | cdr3_aa | cdr3_nt
TRBJ2-2 | - | - | TRBV9 | CASSALSRGELFF | TGTGCCAGCAGCGCCCTTTCACGGGGGGAGCTGTTTTTT
TRBJ1-2 | - | - | TRBV3-1/TRBV3-2 | CASSPQVAYGYTF | TGTGCCAGCAGTCCTCAGGTGGCCTATGGCTACACCTTC
TRBJ1-2 | - | TRBD1 | TRBV6-5 | CASSSQGVAYGYTF | TGTGCCAGCAGTTCCCAGGGGGTCGCCTATGGCTACACCTTC
TRBJ1-2 | - | TRBD1 | TRBV5-1 | CASSPGQGGSRGYTF | TGCGCCAGCAGCCCGGGACAGGGCGGCTCGAGGGGCTACACCTTC
TRBJ2-1 | - | TRBD1 | TRBV24-1 | CATRAGGEGGNQQFF | TGTGCCACCCGTGCTGGGGGCGAAGGGGGCAATCAGCAGTTCTTC
TRBJ1-3 | - | TRBD1 | TRBV2 | CATRGRGFTIYF | TGTGCCACCAGGGGGCGCGGGTTCACCATATATTTT
TRBJ2-7 | once | TRBD2 | TRBV6-6 | CASSWLAGVFEQYF | TGTGCCAGCAGTTGGCTAGCGGGAGTTTTCGAGCAGTACTTC
TRBJ2-1 | - | TRBD2 | TRBV28 | CASSLSSGPSYNEQFF | TGTGCCAGCAGTTTATCTAGCGGCCCCTCCTACAATGAGCAGTTCTTC
TRBJ2-7 | - | - | TRBV30 | CAFRVTSSYEQYF | TGTGCCTTCCGGGTAACAAGCTCCTACGAGCAGTACTTC
TRBJ1-2 | - | - | TRBV9 | CASSGGRDPYGYTF | TGTGCCAGCAGCGGGGGTCGAGACCCCTATGGCTACACCTTC
TRBJ2-1 | - | TRBD2 | TRBV5-1 | CASRVGLAGVVGIYNEQFF | TGCGCCAGCAGGGTAGGACTAGCGGGAGTAGTGGGGATATACAATGAGCAGTTCTTC
TRBJ1-2 | - | - | TRBV6-2/TRBV6-3 | CASSFRTTGFYYGYTF | TGTGCCAGCAGTTTTCGAACCACCGGCTTTTATTATGGCTACACCTTC
TRBJ2-1 | - | - | TRBV19 | CATSRGRTLNEQFF | TGTGCCACCAGTAGGGGCAGGACCCTCAATGAGCAGTTCTTC
TRBJ2-7 | - | - | TRBV30 | CAWSTNYEQYF | TGTGCCTGGAGCACGAACTACGAGCAGTACTTC
TRBJ1-6 | - | - | TRBV28 | CASSYRRSSYNSPLHF | TGTGCCAGCAGTTATCGGAGGAGCTCCTATAATTCACCCCTCCACTTT
TRBJ1-1 | - | - | TRBV5-1 | CASSPGLAPNTEAFF | TGCGCCAGCAGCCCGGGACTCGCGCCGAACACTGAAGCTTTCTTT
TRBJ2-1 | - | - | TRBV9 | CASSVATRGNEQFF | TGTGCCAGCAGCGTAGCGACCCGGGGGAATGAGCAGTTCTTC
TRBJ1-6 | - | - | TRBV3-1/TRBV3-2 | CASSRRGQNNSPLHF | TGTGCCAGCAGCCGCCGGGGTCAAAATAATTCACCCCTCCACTTT
TRBJ2-4 | - | - | TRBV11-3 | CASSFDHSIQYF | TGTGCCAGCAGCTTCGATCACAGCATTCAGTACTTC
TRBJ2-7 | - | - | TRBV27 | CASSPQAGTPYEQYF | TGTGCCAGCAGTCCACAAGCCGGGACACCCTACGAGCAGTACTTC
TRBJ2-5 | - | - | TRBV18 | CASSPGTEETQYF | TGTGCCAGCTCACCCGGGACGGAAGAGACCCAGTACTTC
TRBJ1-4 | - | - | TRBV7-9 | CASSQEHRVPGEKLFF | TGTGCCAGCAGCCAAGAGCACAGAGTCCCTGGTGAAAAACTGTTTTTT
TRBJ1-2 | - | - | TRBV6-5 | CASSYSSGTDYGYTF | TGTGCCAGCAGTTACTCCTCGGGGACTGACTATGGCTACACCTTC
TRBJ2-7 | few | - | TRBV19 | CASSIYGAGEQYF | TGTGCCAGTAGTATATACGGGGCGGGCGAGCAGTACTTC
TRBJ1-1 | - | - | TRBV18 | CASSPPSRPNGGEAFF | TGTGCCAGCTCACCACCGTCGCGGCCTAACGGGGGTGAAGCTTTCTTT
TRBJ2-1 | - | - | TRBV5-1 | CASSLGGTTYNEQFF | TGCGCCAGCAGCTTGGGCGGGACAACCTACAATGAGCAGTTCTTC
TRBJ2-7 | - | - | TRBV6-5 | CASRGGYEQYF | TGTGCCAGCAGAGGGGGGTACGAGCAGTACTTC
TRBJ2-7 | - | - | TRBV4-2 | CASSQDRSYEQYF | TGTGCCAGCAGCCAAGATAGATCCTACGAGCAGTACTTC
TRBJ2-1 | - | - | TRBV3-1/TRBV3-2 | CASSPPPTGYNEQFF | TGTGCCAGCAGCCCCCCTCCCACAGGGTACAATGAGCAGTTCTTC
TRBJ2-3 | - | - | TRBV18 | CASSPRGESTDTQYF | TGTGCCAGCTCACCAAGGGGGGAAAGCACAGATACGCAGTATTTT
TRBJ1-1 | - | - | TRBV2 | CASTSGGLDTEAFF | TGTGCCAGCACCTCTGGGGGGCTGGATACTGAAGCTTTCTTT
TRBJ2-3 | - | - | TRBV7-9 | CASSLVASRPTDTQYF | TGTGCCAGCAGCTTAGTAGCTAGCCGTCCCACAGATACGCAGTATTTT
TRBJ2-2 | once | TRBD2 | TRBV6-7 | CASSYHPSGRRTGELFF | TGTGCCAGCAGTTACCACCCTAGCGGGAGAAGAACCGGGGAGCTGTTTTTT
TRBJ2-7 | - | TRBD2 | TRBV20-1 | CSASRASGNSYEQYF | TGCAGTGCTAGTAGGGCTAGCGGGAACTCCTACGAGCAGTACTTC
TRBJ2-7 | - | TRBD1 | TRBV5-1 | CASSGTSGTGVGEQYF | TGCGCCAGCAGCGGAACAAGCGGGACAGGGGTAGGAGAGCAGTACTTC
TRBJ2-1 | - | TRBD2 | TRBV18 | CASSPLLAGLQNNEQFF | TGTGCCAGCTCACCACTTCTAGCGGGACTTCAAAACAATGAGCAGTTCTTC
TRBJ2-3 | - | TRBD2 | TRBV3-1/TRBV3-2 | CASSLSGRFTDTQYF | TGTGCCAGCAGCTTAAGCGGGAGGTTCACAGATACGCAGTATTTT
TRBJ2-2 | - | - | TRBV9 | CASSSRELTGELFF | TGTGCCAGCAGCTCCAGGGAGCTCACCGGGGAGCTGTTTTTT
TRBJ2-7 | - | TRBD1 | TRBV28 | CATGTGARRGTYEQYF | TGTGCGACCGGGACAGGGGCCCGCCGGGGTACCTACGAGCAGTACTTC
TRBJ2-5 | few | - | TRBV11-1 | CASRASDKETQYF | TGTGCCAGCAGGGCTAGCGACAAAGAGACCCAGTACTTC
TRBJ2-1 | few | TRBD2 | TRBV9 | CAGPPLGLAGGLPFREQFF | TGTGCCGGGCCCCCGTTGGGGCTAGCGGGAGGGCTCCCGTTTAGGGAGCAGTTCTTC
TRBJ1-5 | - | - | TRBV19 | CASIKGDSRGQPQHF | TGTGCCAGTATTAAAGGAGACAGTAGGGGACAGCCCCAGCATTTT
TRBJ1-1 | - | - | TRBV6-5 | CASSWPGWEGTEAFF | TGTGCCAGCAGTTGGCCAGGGTGGGAAGGAACTGAAGCTTTCTTT